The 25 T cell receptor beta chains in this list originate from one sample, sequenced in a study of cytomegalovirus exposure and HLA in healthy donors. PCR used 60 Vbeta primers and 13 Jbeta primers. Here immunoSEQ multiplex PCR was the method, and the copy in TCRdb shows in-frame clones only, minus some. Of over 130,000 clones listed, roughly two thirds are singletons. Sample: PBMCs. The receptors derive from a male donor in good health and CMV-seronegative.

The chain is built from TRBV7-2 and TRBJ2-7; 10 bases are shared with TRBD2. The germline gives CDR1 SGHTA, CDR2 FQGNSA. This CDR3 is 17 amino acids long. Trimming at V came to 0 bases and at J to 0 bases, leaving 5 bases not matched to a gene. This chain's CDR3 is CASSLATSGYGSYEQYF. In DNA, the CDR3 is TGTGCCAGCAGCTTAGCGACTAGCGGGTACGGCTCCTACGAGCAGTACTTC.

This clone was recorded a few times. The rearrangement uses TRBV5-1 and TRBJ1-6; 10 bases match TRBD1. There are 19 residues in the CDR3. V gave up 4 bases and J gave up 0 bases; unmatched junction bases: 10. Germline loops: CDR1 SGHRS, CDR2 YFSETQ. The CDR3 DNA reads TGCGCCAGCAGCCGTCGGCCGGGACAGGGGACCTCCTATAATTCACCCCTCCACTTT. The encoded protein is CASSRRPGQGTSYNSPLHF.

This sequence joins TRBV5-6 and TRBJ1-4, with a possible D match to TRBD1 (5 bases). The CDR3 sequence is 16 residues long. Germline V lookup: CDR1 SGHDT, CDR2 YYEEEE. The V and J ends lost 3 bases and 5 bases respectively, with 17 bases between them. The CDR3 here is CASSSNPGLQNEKLFF. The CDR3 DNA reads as TGTGCCAGCAGCTCCAATCCGGGACTTCAGAATGAAAAACTGTTTTTT.

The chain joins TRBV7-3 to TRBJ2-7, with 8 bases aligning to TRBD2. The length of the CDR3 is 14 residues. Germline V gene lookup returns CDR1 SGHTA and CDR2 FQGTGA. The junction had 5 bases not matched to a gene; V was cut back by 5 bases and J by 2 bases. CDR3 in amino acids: CASSAASGPYEQYF. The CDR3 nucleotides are TGTGCCAGCAGCGCCGCTAGCGGGCCCTACGAGCAGTACTTC.

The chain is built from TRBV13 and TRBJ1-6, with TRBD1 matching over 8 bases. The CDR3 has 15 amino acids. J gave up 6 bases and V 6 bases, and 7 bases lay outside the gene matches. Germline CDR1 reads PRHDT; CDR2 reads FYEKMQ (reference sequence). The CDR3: CASRNGQGSNSPLHF. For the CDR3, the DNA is TGTGCCAGCAGAAATGGACAGGGCTCTAATTCACCCCTCCACTTT.

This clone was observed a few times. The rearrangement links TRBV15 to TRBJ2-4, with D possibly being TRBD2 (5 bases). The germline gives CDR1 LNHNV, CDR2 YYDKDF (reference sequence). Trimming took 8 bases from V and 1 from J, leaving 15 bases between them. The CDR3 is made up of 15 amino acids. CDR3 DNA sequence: TGTGCCACCCGAGCCGAGGGATGGGCCAAAAACATTCAGTACTTC. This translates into CATRAEGWAKNIQYF.

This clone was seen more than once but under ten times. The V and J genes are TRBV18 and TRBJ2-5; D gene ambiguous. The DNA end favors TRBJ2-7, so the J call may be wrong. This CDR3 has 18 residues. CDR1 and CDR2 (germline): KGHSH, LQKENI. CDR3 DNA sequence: TGTGCCAGCTCACCCCTTAACCCGATGTTCAACAGACCCTACGAGCAGTACTTC. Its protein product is CASSPLNPMFNRPYEQYF.

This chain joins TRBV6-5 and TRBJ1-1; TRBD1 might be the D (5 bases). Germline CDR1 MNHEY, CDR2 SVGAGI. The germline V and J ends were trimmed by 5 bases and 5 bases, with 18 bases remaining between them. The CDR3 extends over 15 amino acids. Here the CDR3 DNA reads TGTGCCAGCAGTCCAAACCACCTCGGGGGAACTGAAGCTTTCTTT. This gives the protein CASSPNHLGGTEAFF.

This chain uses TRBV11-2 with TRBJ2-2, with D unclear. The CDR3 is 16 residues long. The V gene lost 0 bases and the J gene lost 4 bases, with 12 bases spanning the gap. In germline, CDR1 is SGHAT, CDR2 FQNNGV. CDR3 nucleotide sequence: TGTGCCAGCAGCTTAGAGACGCAGGATCTCACCGGGGAGCTGTTTTTT. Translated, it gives CASSLETQDLTGELFF.

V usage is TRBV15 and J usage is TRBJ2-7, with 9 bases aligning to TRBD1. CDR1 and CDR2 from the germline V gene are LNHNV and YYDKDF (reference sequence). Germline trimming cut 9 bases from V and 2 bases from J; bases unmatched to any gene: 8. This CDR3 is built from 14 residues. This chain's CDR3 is CATAGQGTTYEQYF. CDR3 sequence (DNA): TGTGCCACAGCCGGACAGGGGACTACCTACGAGCAGTACTTC.

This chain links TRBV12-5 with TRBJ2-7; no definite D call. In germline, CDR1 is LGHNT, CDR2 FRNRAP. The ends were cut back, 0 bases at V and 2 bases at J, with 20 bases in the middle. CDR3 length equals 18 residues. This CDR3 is CASGLVLRAADRPYEQYF. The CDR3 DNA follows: TGTGCTAGTGGTTTGGTACTTCGTGCGGCGGATCGACCCTACGAGCAGTACTTC.

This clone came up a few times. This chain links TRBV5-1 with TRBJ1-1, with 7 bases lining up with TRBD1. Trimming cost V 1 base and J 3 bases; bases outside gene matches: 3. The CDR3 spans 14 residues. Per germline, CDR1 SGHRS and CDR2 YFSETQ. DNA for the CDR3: TGCGCCAGCAGCTTGCACAGGGGAGACACTGAAGCTTTCTTT. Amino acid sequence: CASSLHRGDTEAFF.

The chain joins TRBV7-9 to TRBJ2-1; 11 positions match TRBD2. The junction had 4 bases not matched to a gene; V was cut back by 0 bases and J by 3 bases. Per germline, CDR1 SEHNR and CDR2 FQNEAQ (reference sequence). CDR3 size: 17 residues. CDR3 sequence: CASSLAIAGGFYNEQFF. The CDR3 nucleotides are TGTGCCAGCAGCTTAGCCATAGCGGGGGGGTTCTACAATGAGCAGTTCTTC.

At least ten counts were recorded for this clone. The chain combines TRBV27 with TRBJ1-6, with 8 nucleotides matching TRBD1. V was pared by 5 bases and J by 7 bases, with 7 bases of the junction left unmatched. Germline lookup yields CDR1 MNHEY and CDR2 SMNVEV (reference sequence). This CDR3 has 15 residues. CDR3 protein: CASSPRTGKNSPLHF. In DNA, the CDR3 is TGTGCCAGCAGTCCCCGGACAGGGAAGAATTCACCCCTCCACTTT.

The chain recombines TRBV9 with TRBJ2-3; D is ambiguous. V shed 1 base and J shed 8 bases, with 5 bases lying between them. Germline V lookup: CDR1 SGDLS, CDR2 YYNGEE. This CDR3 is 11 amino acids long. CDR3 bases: TGTGCCAGCAGCGTACGCGGTACGCAGTATTTT. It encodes CASSVRGTQYF.

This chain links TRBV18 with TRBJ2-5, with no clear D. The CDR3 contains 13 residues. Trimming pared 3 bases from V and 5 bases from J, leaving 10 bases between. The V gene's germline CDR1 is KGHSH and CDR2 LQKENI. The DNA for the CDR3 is TGTGCCAGCTCACCCACGGTCGGGGAGACCCAGTACTTC. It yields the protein CASSPTVGETQYF. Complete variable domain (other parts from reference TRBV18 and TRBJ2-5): NAGVMQNPRHLVRRRGQEARLRCSPMKGHSHVYWYRQLPEEGLKFMVYLQKENIIDESGMPKERFSAEFPKEGPSILRIQQVVRGDSAAYFCASSPTVGETQYFGPGTRLLVL.

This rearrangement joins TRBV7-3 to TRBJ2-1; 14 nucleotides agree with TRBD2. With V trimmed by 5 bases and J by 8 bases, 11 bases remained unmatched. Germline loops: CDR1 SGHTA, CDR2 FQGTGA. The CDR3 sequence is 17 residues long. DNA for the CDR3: TGTGCCAGCAGCGCGGCGACTAGCGGGGGGGCAGTCGATGAGCAGTTCTTC. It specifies CASSAATSGGAVDEQFF. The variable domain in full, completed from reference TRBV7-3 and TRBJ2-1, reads GAGVSQTPSNKVTEKGKYVELRCDPISGHTALYWYRQSLGQGPEFLIYFQGTGAADDSGLPNDRFFAVRPEGSVSTLKIQRTERGDSAVYLCASSAATSGGAVDEQFFGPGTRLTVL.

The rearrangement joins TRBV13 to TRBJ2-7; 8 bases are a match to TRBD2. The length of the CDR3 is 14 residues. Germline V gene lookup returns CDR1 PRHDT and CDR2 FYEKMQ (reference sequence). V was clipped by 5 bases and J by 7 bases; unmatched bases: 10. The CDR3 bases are TGTGCCAGCAGCCGAGCGGGGGACTTCGGAGAGCAGTACTTC. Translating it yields CASSRAGDFGEQYF.

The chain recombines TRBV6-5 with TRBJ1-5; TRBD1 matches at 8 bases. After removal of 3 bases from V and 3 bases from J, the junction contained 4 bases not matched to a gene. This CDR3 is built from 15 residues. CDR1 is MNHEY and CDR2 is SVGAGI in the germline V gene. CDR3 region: CASSYGQGHNQPQHF. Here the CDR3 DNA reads TGTGCCAGCAGTTATGGACAGGGACACAATCAGCCCCAGCATTTT.

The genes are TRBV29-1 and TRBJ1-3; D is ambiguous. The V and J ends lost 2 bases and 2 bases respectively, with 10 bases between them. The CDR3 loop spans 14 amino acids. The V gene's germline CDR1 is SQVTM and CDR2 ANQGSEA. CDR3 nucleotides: TGCAGCGTTGAAATGTTCGGGGCTGGAAACACCATATATTTT. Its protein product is CSVEMFGAGNTIYF.

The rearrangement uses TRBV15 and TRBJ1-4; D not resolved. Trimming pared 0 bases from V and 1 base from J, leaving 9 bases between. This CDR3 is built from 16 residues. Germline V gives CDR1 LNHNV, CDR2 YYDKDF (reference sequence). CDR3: CATSRDPGLTNEKLFF. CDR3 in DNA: TGTGCCACCAGCAGAGATCCGGGTCTAACTAATGAAAAACTGTTTTTT.

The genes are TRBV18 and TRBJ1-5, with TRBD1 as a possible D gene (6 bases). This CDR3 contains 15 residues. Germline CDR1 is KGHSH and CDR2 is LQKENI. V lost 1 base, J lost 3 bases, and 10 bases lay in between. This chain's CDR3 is CASSPQDSNNQPQHF. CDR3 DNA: TGTGCCAGCTCACCACAGGACAGCAACAATCAGCCCCAGCATTTT.

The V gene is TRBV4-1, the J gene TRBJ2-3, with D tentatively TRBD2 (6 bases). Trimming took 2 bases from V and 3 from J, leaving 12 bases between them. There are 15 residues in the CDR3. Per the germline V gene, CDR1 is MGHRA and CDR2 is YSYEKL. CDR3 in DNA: TGCGCCAGCAGCCAACCTCGGGGGTTAACAGATACGCAGTATTTT. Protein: CASSQPRGLTDTQYF.

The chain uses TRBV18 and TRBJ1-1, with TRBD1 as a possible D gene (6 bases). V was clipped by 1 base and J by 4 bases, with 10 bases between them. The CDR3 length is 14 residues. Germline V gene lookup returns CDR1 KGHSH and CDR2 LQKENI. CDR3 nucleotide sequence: TGTGCCAGCTCACCACGGGGGCCACCCACTGAAGCTTTCTTT. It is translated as CASSPRGPPTEAFF.

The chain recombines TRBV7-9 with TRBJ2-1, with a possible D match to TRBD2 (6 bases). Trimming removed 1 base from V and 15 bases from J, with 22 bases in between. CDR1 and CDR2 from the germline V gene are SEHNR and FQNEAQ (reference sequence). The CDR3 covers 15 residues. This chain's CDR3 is CASSLGARDSAERFF. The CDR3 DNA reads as TGTGCCAGCAGCTTAGGGGCCCGGGACTCCGCCGAACGGTTCTTC.